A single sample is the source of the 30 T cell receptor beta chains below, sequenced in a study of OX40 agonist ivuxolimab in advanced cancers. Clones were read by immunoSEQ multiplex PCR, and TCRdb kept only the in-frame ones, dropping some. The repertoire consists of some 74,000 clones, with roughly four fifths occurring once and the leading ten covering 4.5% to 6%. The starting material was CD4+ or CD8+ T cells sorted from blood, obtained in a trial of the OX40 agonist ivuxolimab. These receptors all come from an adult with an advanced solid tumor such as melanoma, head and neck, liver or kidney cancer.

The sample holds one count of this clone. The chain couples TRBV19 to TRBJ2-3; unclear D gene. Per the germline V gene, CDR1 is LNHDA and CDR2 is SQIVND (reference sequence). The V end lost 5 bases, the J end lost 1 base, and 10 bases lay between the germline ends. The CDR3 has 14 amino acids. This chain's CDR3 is CASSGLQGTDTQYF. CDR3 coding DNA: TGTGCCAGTAGTGGGCTTCAGGGCACAGATACGCAGTATTTT. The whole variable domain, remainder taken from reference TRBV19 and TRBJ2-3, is DGGITQSPKYLFRKEGQNVTLSCEQNLNHDAMYWYRQDPGQGLRLIYYSQIVNDFQKGDIAEGYSVSREKKESFPLTVTSAQKNPTAFYLCASSGLQGTDTQYFGPGTRLTVL.

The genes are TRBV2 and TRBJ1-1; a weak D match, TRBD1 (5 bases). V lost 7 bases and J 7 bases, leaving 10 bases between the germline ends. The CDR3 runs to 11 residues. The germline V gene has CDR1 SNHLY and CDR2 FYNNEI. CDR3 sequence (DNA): TGTGCCAGCACCCTGGGGGTTGAAGCTTTCTTT. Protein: CASTLGVEAFF. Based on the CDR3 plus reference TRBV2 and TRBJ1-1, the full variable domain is EPEVTQTPSHQVTQMGQEVILRCVPISNHLYFYWYRQILGQKVEFLVSFYNNEISEKSEIFDDQFSVERPDGSNFTLKIRSTKLEDSAMYFCASTLGVEAFFGQGTRLTVV.

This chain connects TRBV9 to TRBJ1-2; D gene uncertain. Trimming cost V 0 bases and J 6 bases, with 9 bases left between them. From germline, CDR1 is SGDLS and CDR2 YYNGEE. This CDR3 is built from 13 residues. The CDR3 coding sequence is TGTGCCAGCAGCGTAGGCCTGGGGAATGGCTACACCTTC. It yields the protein CASSVGLGNGYTF.

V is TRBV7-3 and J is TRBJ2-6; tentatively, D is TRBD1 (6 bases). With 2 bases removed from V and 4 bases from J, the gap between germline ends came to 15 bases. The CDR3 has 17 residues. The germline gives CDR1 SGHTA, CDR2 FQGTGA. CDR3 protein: CASSLYGGASGANVLTF. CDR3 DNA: TGTGCCAGCAGCTTATATGGGGGCGCATCCGGGGCCAACGTCCTGACTTTC.

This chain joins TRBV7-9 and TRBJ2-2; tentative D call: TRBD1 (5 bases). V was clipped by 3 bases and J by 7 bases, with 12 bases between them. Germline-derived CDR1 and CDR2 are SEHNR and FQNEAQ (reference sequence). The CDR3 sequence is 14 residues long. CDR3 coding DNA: TGTGCCAGCAGCTTCGTTCAGGGAATCGGGGAGCTGTTTTTT. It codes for CASSFVQGIGELFF.

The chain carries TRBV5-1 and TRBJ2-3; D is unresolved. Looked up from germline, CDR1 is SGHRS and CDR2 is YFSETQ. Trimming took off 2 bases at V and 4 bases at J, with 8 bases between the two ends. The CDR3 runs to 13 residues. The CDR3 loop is CASSFKGSDTQYF. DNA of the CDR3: TGCGCCAGCAGCTTCAAGGGTTCAGATACGCAGTATTTT.

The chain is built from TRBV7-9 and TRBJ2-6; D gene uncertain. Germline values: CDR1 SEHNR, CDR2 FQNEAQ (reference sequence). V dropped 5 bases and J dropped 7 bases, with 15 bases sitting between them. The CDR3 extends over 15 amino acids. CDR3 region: CASSASPVGANVLTF. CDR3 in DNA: TGTGCCAGCAGCGCGAGCCCGGTAGGAGCCAACGTCCTGACTTTC.

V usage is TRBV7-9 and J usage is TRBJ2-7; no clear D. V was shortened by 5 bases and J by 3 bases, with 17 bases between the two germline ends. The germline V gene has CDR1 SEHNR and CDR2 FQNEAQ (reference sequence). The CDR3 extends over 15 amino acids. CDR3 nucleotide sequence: TGTGCCAGCAGCCACTTAATCGACAAGGGCTACGAGCAGTACTTC. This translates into CASSHLIDKGYEQYF.

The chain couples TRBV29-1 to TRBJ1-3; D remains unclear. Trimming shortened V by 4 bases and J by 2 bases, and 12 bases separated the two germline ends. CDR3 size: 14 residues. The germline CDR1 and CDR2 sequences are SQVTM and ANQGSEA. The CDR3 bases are TGCAGCGTTGCCCTAGCTTTCCCTGGAAACACCATATATTTT. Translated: CSVALAFPGNTIYF.

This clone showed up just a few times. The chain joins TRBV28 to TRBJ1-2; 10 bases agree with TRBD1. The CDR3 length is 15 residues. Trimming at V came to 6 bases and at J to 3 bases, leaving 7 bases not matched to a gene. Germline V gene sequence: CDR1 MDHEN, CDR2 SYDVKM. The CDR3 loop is CASSRRDRGDYGYTF. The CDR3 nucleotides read TGTGCCAGCAGCCGCCGGGACAGGGGCGACTATGGCTACACCTTC.

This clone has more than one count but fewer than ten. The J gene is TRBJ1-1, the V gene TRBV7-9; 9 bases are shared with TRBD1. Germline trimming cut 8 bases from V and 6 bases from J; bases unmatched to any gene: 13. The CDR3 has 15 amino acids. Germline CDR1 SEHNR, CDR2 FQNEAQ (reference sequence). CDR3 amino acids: CASAEFRDRDAEAFF. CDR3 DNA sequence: TGTGCCAGCGCCGAGTTTCGGGACAGGGATGCTGAAGCTTTCTTT. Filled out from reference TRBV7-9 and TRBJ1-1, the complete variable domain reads DTGVSQNPRHKITKRGQNVTFRCDPISEHNRLYWYRQTLGQGPEFLTYFQNEAQLEKSRLLSDRFSAERPKGSFSTLEIQRTEQGDSAMYLCASAEFRDRDAEAFFGQGTRLTVV.

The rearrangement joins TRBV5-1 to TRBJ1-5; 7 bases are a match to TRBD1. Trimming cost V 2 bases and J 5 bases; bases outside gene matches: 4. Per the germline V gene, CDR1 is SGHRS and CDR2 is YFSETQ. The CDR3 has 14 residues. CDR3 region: CASSFDQGDQPQHF. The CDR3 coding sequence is TGCGCCAGCAGCTTTGACCAGGGGGATCAGCCCCAGCATTTT. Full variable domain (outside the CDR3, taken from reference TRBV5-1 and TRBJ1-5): KAGVTQTPRYLIKTRGQQVTLSCSPISGHRSVSWYQQTPGQGLQFLFEYFSETQRNKGNFPGRFSGRQFSNSRSEMNVSTLELGDSALYLCASSFDQGDQPQHFGDGTRLSIL.

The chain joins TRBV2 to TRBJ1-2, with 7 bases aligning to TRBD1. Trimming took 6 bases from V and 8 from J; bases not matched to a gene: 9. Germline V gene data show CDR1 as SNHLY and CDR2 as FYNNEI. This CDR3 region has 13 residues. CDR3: CASSIDRVQGYTF. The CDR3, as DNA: TGTGCCAGCAGCATCGACAGGGTCCAGGGCTACACCTTC.

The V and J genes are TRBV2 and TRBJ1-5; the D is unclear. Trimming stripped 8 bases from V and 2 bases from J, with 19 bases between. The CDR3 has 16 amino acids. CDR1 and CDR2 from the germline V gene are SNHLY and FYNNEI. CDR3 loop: CASVLDGDGRNQPQHF. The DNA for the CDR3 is TGTGCCAGCGTCCTTGACGGCGATGGTCGCAATCAGCCCCAGCATTTT.

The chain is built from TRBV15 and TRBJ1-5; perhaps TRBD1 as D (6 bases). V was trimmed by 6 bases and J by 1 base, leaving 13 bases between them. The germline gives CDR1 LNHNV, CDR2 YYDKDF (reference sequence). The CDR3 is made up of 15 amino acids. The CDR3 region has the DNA TGTGCCACCAGAGAACAGGGTCGGAGCAATCAGCCCCAGCATTTT. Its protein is CATREQGRSNQPQHF.

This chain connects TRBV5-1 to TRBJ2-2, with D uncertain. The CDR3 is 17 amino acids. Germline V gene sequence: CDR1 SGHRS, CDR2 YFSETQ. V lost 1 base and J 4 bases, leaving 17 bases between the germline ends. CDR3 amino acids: CASSLIPTTRITGELFF. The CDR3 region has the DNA TGCGCCAGCAGCTTGATTCCTACCACAAGGATCACCGGGGAGCTGTTTTTT.

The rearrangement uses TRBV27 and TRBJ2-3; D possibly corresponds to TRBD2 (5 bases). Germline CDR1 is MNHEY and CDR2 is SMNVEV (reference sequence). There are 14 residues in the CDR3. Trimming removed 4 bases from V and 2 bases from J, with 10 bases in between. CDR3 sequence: CASSSLGNTDTQYF. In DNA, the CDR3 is TGTGCCAGCAGTTCCCTCGGGAACACAGATACGCAGTATTTT.

The CDR3 nucleotides read TGTGCCAGCAGTGAAGCGCATTGGGCAGAGGGTGGCTACACCTTC. The encoded protein is CASSEAHWAEGGYTF. The genes are TRBV2 and TRBJ1-2; D is unclear. CDR1 and CDR2 (germline): SNHLY, FYNNEI. Between the trimmed V and J ends, which lost 0 bases and 7 bases, there was a span of 15 bases. CDR3 size: 15 residues.

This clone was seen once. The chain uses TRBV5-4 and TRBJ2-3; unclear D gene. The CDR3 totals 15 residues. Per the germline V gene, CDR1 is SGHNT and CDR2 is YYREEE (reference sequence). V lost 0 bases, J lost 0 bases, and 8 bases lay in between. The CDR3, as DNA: TGTGCCAGCAGCTTGGAGGGTGTTAGCACAGATACGCAGTATTTT. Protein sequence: CASSLEGVSTDTQYF.

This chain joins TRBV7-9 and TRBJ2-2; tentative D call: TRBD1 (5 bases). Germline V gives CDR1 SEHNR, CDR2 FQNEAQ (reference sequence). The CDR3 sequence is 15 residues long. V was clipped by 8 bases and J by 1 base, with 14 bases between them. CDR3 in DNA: TGTGCCAGCCCACTCCAGGGTTGGAACACCGGGGAGCTGTTTTTT. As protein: CASPLQGWNTGELFF. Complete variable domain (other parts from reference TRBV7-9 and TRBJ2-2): DTGVSQNPRHKITKRGQNVTFRCDPISEHNRLYWYRQTLGQGPEFLTYFQNEAQLEKSRLLSDRFSAERPKGSFSTLEIQRTEQGDSAMYLCASPLQGWNTGELFFGEGSRLTVL.

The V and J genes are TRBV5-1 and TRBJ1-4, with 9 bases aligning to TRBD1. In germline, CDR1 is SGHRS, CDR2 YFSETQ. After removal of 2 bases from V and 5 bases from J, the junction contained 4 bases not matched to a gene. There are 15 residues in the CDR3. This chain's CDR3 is CASSFSGTGNEKLFF. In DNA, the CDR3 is TGCGCCAGCAGCTTTTCCGGGACAGGGAATGAAAAACTGTTTTTT.

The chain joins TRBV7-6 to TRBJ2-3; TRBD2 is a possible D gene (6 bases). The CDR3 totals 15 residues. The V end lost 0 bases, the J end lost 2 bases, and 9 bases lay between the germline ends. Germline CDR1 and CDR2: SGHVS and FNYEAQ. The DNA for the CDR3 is TGTGCCAGCAGCTTAGCACTAGCTGCCACAGATACGCAGTATTTT. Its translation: CASSLALAATDTQYF. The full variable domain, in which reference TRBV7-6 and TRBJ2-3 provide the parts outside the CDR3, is GAGVSQSPRYKVTKRGQDVALRCDPISGHVSLYWYRQALGQGPEFLTYFNYEAQQDKSGLPNDRFSAERPEGSISTLTIQRTEQRDSAMYRCASSLALAATDTQYFGPGTRLTVL.

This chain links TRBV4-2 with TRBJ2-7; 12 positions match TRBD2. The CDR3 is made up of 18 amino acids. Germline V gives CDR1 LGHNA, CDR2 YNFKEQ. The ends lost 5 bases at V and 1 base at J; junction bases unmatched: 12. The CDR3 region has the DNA TGTGCCAGCAGCTTCACGGGACTAGCGGGTACCTTATCCTACGAGCAGTACTTC. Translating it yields CASSFTGLAGTLSYEQYF.

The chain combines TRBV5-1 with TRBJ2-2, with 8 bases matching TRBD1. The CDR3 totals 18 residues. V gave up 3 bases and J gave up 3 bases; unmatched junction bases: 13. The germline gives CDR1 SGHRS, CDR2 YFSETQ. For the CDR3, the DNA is TGCGCCAGCAGCTCTTCGCGTGGTTGGGACAGGTACACCGGGGAGCTGTTTTTT. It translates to CASSSSRGWDRYTGELFF.

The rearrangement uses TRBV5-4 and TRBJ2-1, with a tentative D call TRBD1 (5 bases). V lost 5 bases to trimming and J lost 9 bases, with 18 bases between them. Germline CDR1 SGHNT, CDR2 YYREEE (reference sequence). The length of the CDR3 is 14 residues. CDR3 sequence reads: CASRYQDIQGEQFF. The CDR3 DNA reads TGTGCCAGCAGGTATCAGGACATCCAGGGTGAGCAGTTCTTC.

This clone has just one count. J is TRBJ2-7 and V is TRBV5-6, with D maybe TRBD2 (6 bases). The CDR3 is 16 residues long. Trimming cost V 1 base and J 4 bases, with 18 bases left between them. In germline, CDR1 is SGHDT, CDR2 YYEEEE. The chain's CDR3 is CASSLPGDPRRYEQYF. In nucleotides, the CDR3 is TGTGCCAGCAGCTTGCCGGGGGACCCTCGGAGGTACGAGCAGTACTTC.

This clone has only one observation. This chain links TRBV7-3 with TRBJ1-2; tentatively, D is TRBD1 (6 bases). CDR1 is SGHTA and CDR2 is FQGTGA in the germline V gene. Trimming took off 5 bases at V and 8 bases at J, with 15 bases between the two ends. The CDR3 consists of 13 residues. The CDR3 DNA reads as TGTGCCAGCAGCCCTACAGGGTTGTCGGGCTACACCTTC. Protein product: CASSPTGLSGYTF.

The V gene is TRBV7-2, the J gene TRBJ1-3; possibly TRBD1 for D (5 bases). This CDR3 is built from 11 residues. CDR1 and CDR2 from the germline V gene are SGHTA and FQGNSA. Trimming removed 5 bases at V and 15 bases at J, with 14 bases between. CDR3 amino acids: CASSNRDRRYF. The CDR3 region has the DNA TGTGCCAGCAGCAATCGCGACAGAAGATATTTT.

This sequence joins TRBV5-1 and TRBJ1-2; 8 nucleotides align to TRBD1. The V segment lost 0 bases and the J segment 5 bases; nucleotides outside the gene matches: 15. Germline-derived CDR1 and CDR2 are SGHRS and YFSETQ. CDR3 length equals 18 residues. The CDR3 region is CASSLAAPGQGDPYGYTF. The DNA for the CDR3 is TGCGCCAGCAGCTTGGCCGCTCCAGGACAGGGCGACCCTTATGGCTACACCTTC.

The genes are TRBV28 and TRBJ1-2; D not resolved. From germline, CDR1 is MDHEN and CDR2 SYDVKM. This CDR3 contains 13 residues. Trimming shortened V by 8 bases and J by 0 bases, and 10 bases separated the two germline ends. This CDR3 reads CASGTDANYGYTF. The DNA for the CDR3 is TGTGCCAGCGGTACGGATGCTAACTATGGCTACACCTTC.